Reported below is one T cell receptor (beta chain). These data come from a study of Ad26.COV2.S vaccination and SARS-CoV-2 variants. Profiling relied on immunoSEQ multiplex PCR, and the TCRdb table lists in-frame clones only, not all of them. This table holds over 300,000 clones, around four fifths found once. This sample's treatment: approximately 18 received Ad26.COV2.S at low or high dose, single or two shots; a few received placebo; per-sample allocation not given. The samples date from day 63 after the first vaccine or placebo injection. CDR3 length: 18 residues. The TCR was taken from a person between 18 and 65 years old who received the Ad26.COV2.S COVID-19 vaccine or a placebo. The sample here was peripheral blood, taken in a trial of Ad26.COV2.S vaccine versus placebo. This rearrangement joins TRBV21-1 to TRBJ2-4; the table names TRBD2, a call not compared with the DNA. TRBV21-1 is assigned pseudogene status. The CDR3 nucleotides read TGTGCCAGCAGCAAAGGAACGGGAACGGCCCTAGCCAAAAACATTCAGTACTTC. It encodes CASSKGTGTALAKNIQYF.